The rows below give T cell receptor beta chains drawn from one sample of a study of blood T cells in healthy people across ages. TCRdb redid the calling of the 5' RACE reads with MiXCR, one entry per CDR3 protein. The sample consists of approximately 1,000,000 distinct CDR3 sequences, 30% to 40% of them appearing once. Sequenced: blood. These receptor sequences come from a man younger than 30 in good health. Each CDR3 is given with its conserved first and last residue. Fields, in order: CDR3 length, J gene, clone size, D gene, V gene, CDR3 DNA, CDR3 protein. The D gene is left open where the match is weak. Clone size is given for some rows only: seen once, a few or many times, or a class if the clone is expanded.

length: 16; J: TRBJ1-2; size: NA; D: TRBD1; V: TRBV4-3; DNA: TGCTCCAGCAGCCAAGATAGGGACAGGAGCAACTATGGCTACACCTTC; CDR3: CSSSQDRDRSNYGYTF
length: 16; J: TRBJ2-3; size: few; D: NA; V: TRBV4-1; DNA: TGCGCCAGCAGCACTAACTCAGGGTACGGCACAGATACGCAGTATTTT; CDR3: CASSTNSGYGTDTQYF
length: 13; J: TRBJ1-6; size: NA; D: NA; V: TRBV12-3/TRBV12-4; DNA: TGTGCCAGCAGTTTCGAGACAGGCCCCCGCCTCCACTTT; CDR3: CASSFETGPRLHF
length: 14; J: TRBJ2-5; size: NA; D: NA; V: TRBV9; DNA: TGTGCCAGCAGCGCCTCCGGTGACCAAGAGACCCAGTACTTC; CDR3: CASSASGDQETQYF
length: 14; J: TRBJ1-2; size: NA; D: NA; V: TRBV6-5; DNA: TGTGCCAGCAGTTACTCGACCTCCTCCTATGGCTACACCTTC; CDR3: CASSYSTSSYGYTF
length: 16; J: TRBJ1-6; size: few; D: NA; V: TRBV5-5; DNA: TGTGCCAGCAGCCCAACCTTTACCCCAAGGAATTCACCCCTCCACTTT; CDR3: CASSPTFTPRNSPLHF
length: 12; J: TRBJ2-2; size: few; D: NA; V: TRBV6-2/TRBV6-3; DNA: TGTGCCAGTAATAGGGCCACCGGGGAGCTGTTTTTT; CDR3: CASNRATGELFF
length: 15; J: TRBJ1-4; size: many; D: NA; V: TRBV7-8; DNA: TGTGCCAGCAGCCCAGACGGGACCGCCAATGAAAAACTGTTTTTT; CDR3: CASSPDGTANEKLFF
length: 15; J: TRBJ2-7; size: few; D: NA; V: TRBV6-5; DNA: TGTGCCAGCAGTTACACCCCGGGGAGCTCCTACGAGCAGTACTTC; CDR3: CASSYTPGSSYEQYF
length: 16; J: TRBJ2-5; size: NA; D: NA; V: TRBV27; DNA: TGTGCCAGCAGTTTATCGGGGCAGCTCATCTCGGAGACCCAGTACTTC; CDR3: CASSLSGQLISETQYF
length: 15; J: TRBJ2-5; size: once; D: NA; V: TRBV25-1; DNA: TGTGCCAGCAGTGAATCTCAGGGGAGCCAAGAGACCCAGTACTTC; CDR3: CASSESQGSQETQYF
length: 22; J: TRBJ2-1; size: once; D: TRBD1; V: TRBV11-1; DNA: TGTGCCAGCAGCCCATGGGGGGGGACAGGGGGCTCTTGGACTCATTTCTACAATGAGCAGTTCTTC; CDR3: CASSPWGGTGGSWTHFYNEQFF
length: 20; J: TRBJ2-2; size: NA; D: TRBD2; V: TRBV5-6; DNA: TGTGCCAGCACCCTAAAGATAGCGGGGGATTGGCTGGCGAACACCGGGGAGCTGTTTTTT; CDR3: CASTLKIAGDWLANTGELFF
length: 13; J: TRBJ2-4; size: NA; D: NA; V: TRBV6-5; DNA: TGTGCCAGCAGTCCTCCAGCGACTCAGGAGCAGTACTTC; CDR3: CASSPPATQEQYF
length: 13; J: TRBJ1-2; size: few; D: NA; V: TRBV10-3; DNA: TGTGCCATCAGTGAATTGGGGTACTATGGCTACACCTTC; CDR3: CAISELGYYGYTF
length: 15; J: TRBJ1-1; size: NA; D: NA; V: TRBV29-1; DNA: TGCAGCGTTGATCCCCGGTCGGGCTTGCTCACTGAAGCTTTCTTT; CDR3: CSVDPRSGLLTEAFF
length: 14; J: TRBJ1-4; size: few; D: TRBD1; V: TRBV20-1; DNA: TGCAGTGCCTGGGATGGGACAGGGGGTGAAAAACTGTTTTTT; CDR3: CSAWDGTGGEKLFF
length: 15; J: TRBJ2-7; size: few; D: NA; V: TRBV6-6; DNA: TGTGCCAGCAGTTACCTTCCCGAAGGGTTGGGCGAGCAGTACTTC; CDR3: CASSYLPEGLGEQYF
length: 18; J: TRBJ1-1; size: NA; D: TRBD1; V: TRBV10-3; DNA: TGTGCCATCAGTGAGTCTAGACAGGGTATCGTTGGTTTCGCTGAAGCTTTCTTT; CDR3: CAISESRQGIVGFAEAFF
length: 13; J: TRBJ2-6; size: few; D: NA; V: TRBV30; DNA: TGTGCCTGGAGGGGAGGTGGGGCCAACGTCCTGACTTTC; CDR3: CAWRGGGANVLTF
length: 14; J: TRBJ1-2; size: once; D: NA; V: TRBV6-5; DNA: TGTGCCAGCAGTTCTGAATGGGGAAGGACGGGCTACACCTTC; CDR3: CASSSEWGRTGYTF
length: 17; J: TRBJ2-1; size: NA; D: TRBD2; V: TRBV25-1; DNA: TGTGCCAGCAGTGAGTGGGGTGAAGCGGGGGGACACAATGAGCAGTTCTTC; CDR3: CASSEWGEAGGHNEQFF
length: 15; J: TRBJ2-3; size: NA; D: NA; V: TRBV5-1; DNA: TGCACCAGCAGCTTCGACACCCCTAGCACAGATACGCAGTATTTT; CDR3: CTSSFDTPSTDTQYF
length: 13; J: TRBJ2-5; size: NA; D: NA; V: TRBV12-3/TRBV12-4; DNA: TGTGCCAGCAGCCGCGACGGACAAGAGACCCAGTACTTC; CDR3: CASSRDGQETQYF
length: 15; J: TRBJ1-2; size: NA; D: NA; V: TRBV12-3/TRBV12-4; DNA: TGTGCCAGCAGTTTGATGGCAGGACTAAACTATGGCTACACCTTC; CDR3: CASSLMAGLNYGYTF
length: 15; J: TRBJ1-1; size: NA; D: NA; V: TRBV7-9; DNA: TGTGCCAGCAGCGGTGTACAGGGTATGAACACTGAAGCTTTCTTT; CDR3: CASSGVQGMNTEAFF
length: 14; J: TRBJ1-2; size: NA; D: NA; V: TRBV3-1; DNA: TGTGCCAGCAGCTCCCGCGGTGTTAGCTATGGCTACACCTTC; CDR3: CASSSRGVSYGYTF
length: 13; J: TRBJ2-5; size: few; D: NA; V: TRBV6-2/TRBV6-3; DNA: TGTGCCAGCAGTCCCCGGGCGATCGATGAGCAGTACTTC; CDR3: CASSPRAIDEQYF
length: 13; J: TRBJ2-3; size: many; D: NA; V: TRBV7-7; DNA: TGTGCTAGCAGCTCCTCAGGCGCAGATACGCAGTATTTT; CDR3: CASSSSGADTQYF
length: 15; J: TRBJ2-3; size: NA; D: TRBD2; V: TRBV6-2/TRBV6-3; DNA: TGTGCCAGCAGTCCTTCGACTAGCGGCACAGATACGCAGTATTTT; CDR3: CASSPSTSGTDTQYF
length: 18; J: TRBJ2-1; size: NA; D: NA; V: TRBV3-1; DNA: TGTGCCAGCACCATGAGGCCCTCCGGGACGGGCACCTACAATGAGCAGTTCTTC; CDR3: CASTMRPSGTGTYNEQFF
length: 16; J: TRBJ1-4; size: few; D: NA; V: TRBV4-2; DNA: TGTGCCAGCAGCCTGATGGCGGGACCGAAGAATGAAAAACTGTTTTTT; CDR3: CASSLMAGPKNEKLFF
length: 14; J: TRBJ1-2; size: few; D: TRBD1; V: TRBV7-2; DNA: TGTGCCAGCAGCTCGGACAGGGGGGGTTATGGCTACACCTTC; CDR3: CASSSDRGGYGYTF
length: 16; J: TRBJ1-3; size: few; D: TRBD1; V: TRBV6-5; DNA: TGTGCCAGCAGCTCCCAATACGACAGGGTTGGGAACACCATATATTTT; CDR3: CASSSQYDRVGNTIYF
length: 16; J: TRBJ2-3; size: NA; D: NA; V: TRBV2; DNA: TGTGCCAGCACCGAGGGTAGAGCCGTTAGCACAGATACGCAGTATTTT; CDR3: CASTEGRAVSTDTQYF
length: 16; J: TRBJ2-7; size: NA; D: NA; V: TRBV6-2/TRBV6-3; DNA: TGTGCCAACAGTTACTCGTTGCGAGGGGCCACCTACGAGCAGTACTTC; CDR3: CANSYSLRGATYEQYF
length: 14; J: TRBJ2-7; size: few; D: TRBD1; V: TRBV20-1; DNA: TGCAGTGCTACCGGGACAGGGTCTACCTACGAGCAGTACTTC; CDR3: CSATGTGSTYEQYF
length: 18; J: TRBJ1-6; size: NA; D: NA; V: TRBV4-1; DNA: TGCGCCAGCAGCCAAACCTGGCCCGCAGCCTCCTATAATTCACCCCTCCACTTT; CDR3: CASSQTWPAASYNSPLHF
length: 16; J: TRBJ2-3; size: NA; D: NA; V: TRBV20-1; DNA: TGCAGTGCTAGAGATTACGCGGGGCTTAGCGCAGATACGCAGTATTTT; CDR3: CSARDYAGLSADTQYF
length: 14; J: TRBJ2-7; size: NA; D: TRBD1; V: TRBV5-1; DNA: TGCGCCAGCAGCGCGGGACAGGGATACTACGAGCAGTACTTC; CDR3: CASSAGQGYYEQYF
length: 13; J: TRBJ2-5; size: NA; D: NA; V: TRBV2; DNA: TGTGCCAGCAATAAGGGAATCCAAGAGACCCAGTACTTC; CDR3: CASNKGIQETQYF
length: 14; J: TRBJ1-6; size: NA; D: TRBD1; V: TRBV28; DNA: TGTGCCAGCACCTCCGGGACAGATAATTCACCCCTCCACTTT; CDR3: CASTSGTDNSPLHF
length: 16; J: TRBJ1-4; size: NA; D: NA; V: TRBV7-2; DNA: TGTGCCAGCAGCTTAAATTCTGAGGGAACTAATGAAAAACTGTTTTTT; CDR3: CASSLNSEGTNEKLFF
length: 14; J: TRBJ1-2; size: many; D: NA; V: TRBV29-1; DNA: TGCAGCGTTTCCAACCTCTTCAGGGGCTATGGCTACACCTTC; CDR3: CSVSNLFRGYGYTF
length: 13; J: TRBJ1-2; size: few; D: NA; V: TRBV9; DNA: TGTGCCAGCAGCGAAGCAGGGGACTATGGCTACACCTTC; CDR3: CASSEAGDYGYTF
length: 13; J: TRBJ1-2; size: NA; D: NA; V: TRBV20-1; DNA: TGCAGTGCGACGGTACAAGCTAACTATGGCTACACCTTC; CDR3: CSATVQANYGYTF
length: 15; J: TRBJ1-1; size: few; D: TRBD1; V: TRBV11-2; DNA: TGTGCCAGCAGCTCGACAGGGCGCCCAAACACTGAAGCTTTCTTT; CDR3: CASSSTGRPNTEAFF
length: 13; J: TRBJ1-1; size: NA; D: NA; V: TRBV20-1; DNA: TGCAGTGCTAGAGTGGGAGGGGGTCGGGAAGCTTTCTTT; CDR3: CSARVGGGREAFF
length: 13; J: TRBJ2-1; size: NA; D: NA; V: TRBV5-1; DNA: TGCGCCAGCACCCCCTTGGACAGTAATGAGCAGTTCTTC; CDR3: CASTPLDSNEQFF
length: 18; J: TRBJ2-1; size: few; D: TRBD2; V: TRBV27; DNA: TGTGCCAGCAGTTTCTCCCCACTAGCGGGGGGTACCTACAATGAGCAGTTCTTC; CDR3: CASSFSPLAGGTYNEQFF
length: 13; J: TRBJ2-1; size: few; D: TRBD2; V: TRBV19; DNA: TGTGCCAGTAGGCGGGGGGGCCAAAATGAGCAGTTCTTC; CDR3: CASRRGGQNEQFF
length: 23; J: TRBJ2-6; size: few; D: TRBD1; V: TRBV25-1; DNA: TGTGCCAGCAGTGGACCCCTCGGGACAGCAACCCCAATAATAGCTACCGGGGCCAACGTCCTGACTTTC; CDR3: CASSGPLGTATPIIATGANVLTF
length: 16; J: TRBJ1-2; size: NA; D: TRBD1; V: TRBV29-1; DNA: TGCAGCGTTGCCATGAGAAGGGACAGGGGCAGCTATGGCTACACCTTC; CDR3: CSVAMRRDRGSYGYTF
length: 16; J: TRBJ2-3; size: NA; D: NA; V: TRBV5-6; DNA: TGTGCCAGCAGCTTGGCGCAGGGGACACACACAGATACGCAGTATTTT; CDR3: CASSLAQGTHTDTQYF
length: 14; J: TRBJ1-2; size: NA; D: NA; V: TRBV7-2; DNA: TGTGCCAGCAGCTCCCCCGGGGGCGCCTATGGCTACACCTTC; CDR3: CASSSPGGAYGYTF